The rows below give T cell receptor beta chains drawn from one sample of a study of blood T cell repertoires in COVID-19. The table came from immunoSEQ multiplex PCR; TCRdb's copy has only in-frame clones and leaves some out. The table records 200,000 to 300,000 clones, about 88% of them present only once. Sequencing input: peripheral blood. Every receptor here comes from a man in his sixties who had recovered from COVID-19. The CDR3 runs from the conserved cysteine through the conserved F or W. Fields, in order: J gene, V gene, CDR3 protein.

>TRBJ1-2|TRBV7-9
CASSLSLVAGRYGYTF
>TRBJ1-3|TRBV7-2
CASSLRGGDRGNSGNTIYF
>TRBJ2-1|TRBV25-1
CASSTHGTGHHEQFF
>TRBJ1-2|TRBV15
CATSRDRWTGTSGYTF
>TRBJ2-6|TRBV19
CASSILASGANVLTF
>TRBJ2-7|TRBV28
CASRYRVYEQYF
>TRBJ1-5|TRBV5-6
CASSAAGTANQPQHF
>TRBJ2-5|TRBV13
CASSSTGGASQETQYF
>TRBJ1-2|TRBV5-1
CASSEPSRGDGYTF
>TRBJ2-5|TRBV6-5
CASSYPNRQETQYF
>TRBJ1-1|TRBV3-1/TRBV3-2
CASSQEGGVGTEAFF
>TRBJ2-7|TRBV29-1
CSVGDRVGEQYF
>TRBJ2-3|TRBV7-8
CASSPEGVTDTQYF
>TRBJ1-4|TRBV11-2
CASSSRDRGEKLFF
>TRBJ2-1|TRBV7-3
CASSTRLAAYNEQFF
>TRBJ2-5|TRBV5-4
CASSRDSKETQYF
>TRBJ2-5|TRBV29-1
CSAGTSGGPQETQYF
>TRBJ2-7|TRBV6-2/TRBV6-3
CASSYGLAGDYEQYF
>TRBJ2-3|TRBV6-2/TRBV6-3
CASSYSRLVAHTDTQYF
>TRBJ1-3|TRBV11-2
CASSLEHRGSGNTIYF
>TRBJ2-5|TRBV5-1
CASRGFDRDGKETQYF
>TRBJ1-1|TRBV19
CASSPGSGGSNTEAFF
>TRBJ2-2|TRBV18
CASSPEGVAGELFF
>TRBJ2-3|TRBV24-1
CATSDTGGGTDTQYF
>TRBJ2-7|TRBV24-1
CATSDFSETGTRSWYF
>TRBJ2-2|TRBV3-1/TRBV3-2
CASSQEKASATGELFF
>TRBJ2-1|TRBV27
CASSFLRNEQFF
>TRBJ2-7|TRBV10-3
CAIRAGQGYEQYF
>TRBJ1-4|TRBV18
CASSPTGSEKLFF
>TRBJ2-4|TRBV19
CASSIRQEVAKNIQYF
>TRBJ1-3|TRBV19
CASSTTRDGYSGNTIYF
>TRBJ1-1|TRBV28
CASSLIGQANTEAFF
>TRBJ2-5|TRBV14
CASSQGQGLEQETQYF
>TRBJ1-2|TRBV7-2
CASSPRQGYGYTF
>TRBJ2-5|TRBV5-1
CASRGQGNRETQYF
>TRBJ1-2|TRBV6-5
CASSTGTGVYGYTF